A single sample gave rise to the 29 T cell receptor beta chains below, sequenced in a study of T-cell reconstitution after alpha-beta-depleted transplantation in children. For TCRbeta, the library was prepared with unique molecular identifiers. Each CDR3 protein gets one entry after TCRdb re-called the PCR reads with MiXCR. The sample lists fewer than 700,000 distinct CDR3 sequences, 10% to 15% occurring once. Sample: PBMCs, mostly from graft donor cells, taken 360 days after TCRalphabeta/CD19-depleted stem cell transplant. The receptors stem from a male patient aged 5 to 17 who had a stem cell transplant for acute myeloid leukemia, so the T cells may come from the graft donor.

V gene TRBV5-1 combines with J gene TRBJ2-7; 10 bases are shared with TRBD1. The V and J ends lost 2 bases and 2 bases, in that order; junction bases with no gene match: 13. CDR3 length: 18 residues. Looked up from germline, CDR1 is SGHRS and CDR2 is YFSETQ. As DNA, the CDR3 is TGCGCCAGCAGCTTCGCGGGACAGGGGCCCGATGGTGCCTACGAGCAGTACTTC. Its protein is CASSFAGQGPDGAYEQYF.

J is TRBJ1-1 and V is TRBV20-1, with D unclear. CDR3 length: 12 amino acids. V was clipped by 0 bases and J by 3 bases, with 5 bases between them. Germline assignment: CDR1 DFQATT and CDR2 SNEGSKA (reference sequence). The CDR3 region is CSARDRYTEAFF. The CDR3 region has the DNA TGCAGTGCTAGAGACAGGTACACTGAAGCTTTCTTT.

This clonotype has only a few counts. The V call is TRBV12-3 or TRBV12-4, the J call TRBJ1-2, with D unresolved. Trimming took off 7 bases at V and 3 bases at J, with 12 bases between the two ends. The CDR3 spans 13 residues. In nucleotides, the CDR3 is TGTGCCAGCATTCCGGGTCCGGACTATGGCTACACCTTC. Translated, it gives CASIPGPDYGYTF.

This clonotype was seen only once. A much larger clone lies one base from this, so it may be a read error. The final CDR3 position lacks the conserved phenylalanine or tryptophan, pointing to a likely read error. The rearrangement uses TRBV9 and TRBJ2-1; TRBD2 matches 12 bases. The trim removed 0 bases at V and 7 bases at J, leaving 23 bases unmatched. The CDR3 runs 22 residues. Germline-derived CDR1 and CDR2 are SGDLS and YYNGEE. The CDR3 region has the DNA TGTGCCAGCAGCGTAGGCCCCCTAGCGGGAGGGCCCGGGGGAGACACGGGGAATGAGCAGTTCTTG. Its translation: CASSVGPLAGGPGGDTGNEQFL.

This chain joins TRBV28 and TRBJ2-7, with 8 bases fitting TRBD1. J lost 3 bases, V lost 4 bases, and 8 bases had no gene match. Germline values: CDR1 MDHEN, CDR2 SYDVKM. The CDR3 is made up of 15 amino acids. This chain's CDR3 is CASSSPGQEFYEQYF. For the CDR3, the DNA is TGTGCCAGCAGTTCGCCGGGACAGGAATTCTACGAGCAGTACTTC.

In its sample, this clonotype was seen a few times. The chain uses TRBV4-3 and TRBJ2-2, with TRBD2 matching 9 bases. Germline CDR1 and CDR2: LGHNA and YSLEER. Trimming took 3 bases from V and 5 from J; bases not matched to a gene: 7. CDR3 length: 16 residues. CDR3 region: CASSHQAGGGTGELFF. In DNA, the CDR3 is TGCGCCAGCAGCCACCAAGCGGGAGGAGGAACCGGGGAGCTGTTTTTT.

This clonotype was counted a few times. The chain couples TRBV11-1 to TRBJ2-3, with unresolved D. The V gene's germline CDR1 is SGHAT and CDR2 FQDESV (reference sequence). CDR3 length: 12 residues. V shed 4 bases and J shed 6 bases, with 8 bases lying between them. The CDR3 nucleotides read TGTGCCAGCAGCTCCAGCCCGGATACGCAGTATTTT. Translated, it gives CASSSSPDTQYF.

This clonotype was counted ten times or more. The rearrangement links TRBV6-1 to TRBJ2-1, with 11 bases that match TRBD2. The J segment lost 5 bases and the V segment lost 6 bases, leaving 6 bases of the junction unmatched. CDR1 and CDR2 from the germline V gene are MNHNS and SASEGT. The CDR3 is 15 residues long. The DNA for the CDR3 is TGTGCCAGCAGCCTCCTAGCGGGAGGCCACAATGAGCAGTTCTTC. Its translation is CASSLLAGGHNEQFF.

This clonotype has a count of ten or more. This chain links TRBV4-3 with TRBJ2-7; D is possibly TRBD2 (5 bases). In germline, CDR1 is LGHNA, CDR2 YSLEER. The CDR3 length is 12 residues. Trimming took 1 base from V and 6 from J, leaving 7 bases between them. The CDR3 nucleotides are TGCGCCAGCAGCCAAGTCCGGGGCGAGCAGTACTTC. It specifies CASSQVRGEQYF.

The chain is built from TRBV6-5 and TRBJ2-7, with D perhaps matching TRBD1 (6 bases). The germline V and J ends were trimmed by 0 bases and 1 base, with 16 bases remaining between them. This CDR3 region has 17 residues. Germline V lookup: CDR1 MNHEY, CDR2 SVGAGI. CDR3 amino acids: CASSYSILEDRSYEQYF. The DNA of the CDR3 is TGTGCCAGCAGTTACTCGATACTTGAGGACAGATCCTACGAGCAGTACTTC.

This clonotype was seen only a few times. V and J are TRBV6-4 and TRBJ2-3; D is unresolved. The CDR3 contains 14 residues. Germline-derived CDR1 and CDR2 are MRHNA and SNTAGT. The germline V and J ends were trimmed by 4 bases and 3 bases, with 11 bases remaining between them. CDR3: CASSVTRYTDTQYF. CDR3 in DNA: TGTGCCAGCAGTGTGACCCGATATACAGATACGCAGTATTTT.

This clonotype was counted at least ten times. Written as DNA, the CDR3 is TGTGCCAGCAGCGTAGGGGACAGAGCCCACGAGCAGTACTTC. Protein sequence: CASSVGDRAHEQYF. The chain couples TRBV9 to TRBJ2-7, with TRBD1 matching over 7 bases. This CDR3 has 14 residues. The trim removed 0 bases at V and 5 bases at J, leaving 5 bases unmatched. Germline V CDR1 and CDR2: SGDLS, YYNGEE.

This sequence joins TRBV10-3 and TRBJ2-5; TRBD2 agrees at 10 bases. The trim removed 4 bases at V and 3 bases at J, leaving 14 bases unmatched. This CDR3 has 18 amino acids. Germline loops: CDR1 ENHRY, CDR2 SYGVKD. The CDR3 is CAISGGVPGLAPEETQYF. The CDR3, as DNA: TGTGCCATCAGTGGAGGTGTACCGGGACTAGCGCCAGAAGAGACCCAGTACTTC.

V and J are TRBV7-2 and TRBJ1-2; the D gene is possibly TRBD1 (5 bases). The V gene lost 5 bases and the J gene lost 4 bases, with 20 bases spanning the gap. Germline V lookup: CDR1 SGHTA, CDR2 FQGNSA. The CDR3 contains 16 residues. The CDR3 sequence: CASSPPGRRFFYGYTF. Here the CDR3 DNA reads TGTGCCAGCAGCCCCCCGGGACGGCGGTTTTTCTATGGCTACACCTTC.

This clonotype was counted a few times. The chain couples TRBV6-2 or TRBV6-3 to TRBJ1-6; D not certain. CDR1 and CDR2 from the germline V gene are MNHEY and SVGEGT. The CDR3 extends over 14 amino acids. V was pared by 4 bases and J by 8 bases, with 12 bases between. CDR3 sequence: CASSSGRPDSPLHF. CDR3 nucleotide sequence: TGTGCCAGCAGTTCCGGACGGCCTGATTCACCCCTCCACTTT.

This clonotype was counted many times. The chain is built from TRBV29-1 and TRBJ1-1; the match to TRBD1 covers 11 bases. Germline-derived CDR1 and CDR2 are SQVTM and ANQGSEA. The CDR3 runs 14 residues. Trimming took 2 bases from V and 5 from J; bases not matched to a gene: 4. The CDR3 region has the DNA TGCAGCGTTGAAAGGGGACAGGGGGGGACTGAAGCTTTCTTT. Translation: CSVERGQGGTEAFF. Full variable domain (outside the CDR3, taken from reference TRBV29-1 and TRBJ1-1): SAVISQKPSRDICQRGTSLTIQCQVDSQVTMMFWYRQQPGQSLTLIATANQGSEATYESGFVIDKFPISRPNLTFSTLTVSNMSPEDSSIYLCSVERGQGGTEAFFGQGTRLTVV.

The CDR3 DNA reads TGCGCCAGCAGCCAAGGGCTAGCCCTACAAGAGACCCAGTACTTC. Translated: CASSQGLALQETQYF. V and J are TRBV4-3 and TRBJ2-5, with a weak D call TRBD2 (5 bases). The CDR3 loop spans 15 amino acids. Germline CDR1 and CDR2: LGHNA and YSLEER. Trimming cost V 1 base and J 2 bases, with 11 bases left between them.

This clonotype was counted a few times. The V call is TRBV7-2, the J call TRBJ2-1; 8 positions agree with TRBD2. Germline V gene lookup returns CDR1 SGHTA and CDR2 FQGNSA. V lost 2 bases, J lost 8 bases, and 8 bases stayed unmatched. The CDR3 has 15 residues. DNA of the CDR3: TGTGCCAGCAGCTTAACGAGGACTAGCACGCATGAGCAGTTCTTC. It yields the protein CASSLTRTSTHEQFF.

V and J are TRBV4-2 and TRBJ2-1; TRBD2 is a possible D gene (5 bases). With 0 bases removed from V and 3 bases from J, the gap between germline ends came to 12 bases. The CDR3 has 16 residues. Per germline, CDR1 LGHNA and CDR2 YNFKEQ. CDR3 sequence: CASSQDLEGDYNEQFF. The CDR3 DNA follows: TGTGCCAGCAGCCAAGATCTCGAGGGAGACTACAATGAGCAGTTCTTC.

This clonotype was detected only a few times. The J gene is TRBJ2-1, the V gene TRBV6-2 or TRBV6-3, with D uncertain. The CDR3 is made up of 15 amino acids. The germline V gene encodes CDR1 MNHEY and CDR2 SVGEGT. The ends were cut back, 5 bases at V and 7 bases at J, with 18 bases in the middle. This CDR3 is CASSPTHPLWNEQFF. The CDR3 coding sequence is TGTGCCAGCAGTCCGACCCACCCCCTCTGGAATGAGCAGTTCTTC.

This clonotype was observed a few times. The CDR3 DNA sequence: TGTGCCAGCAGTGAGGCGGGAGTCAGGGTGGCCGATACGCAGTATTTT. This encodes CASSEAGVRVADTQYF. The chain carries TRBV25-1 and TRBJ2-3; 7 positions agree with TRBD2. Unmatched junction bases numbered 12, after V lost 3 bases and J lost 6 bases. The CDR3 sequence is 16 residues long. The V gene's germline CDR1 is MGHDK and CDR2 SYGVNS.

J is TRBJ2-7 and V is TRBV28; perhaps TRBD1 as D (6 bases). This CDR3 has 14 amino acids. Trimming stripped 10 bases from V and 0 bases from J, with 16 bases between. In germline, CDR1 is MDHEN, CDR2 SYDVKM. The CDR3 sequence: CATAWTDSSYEQYF. The DNA of the CDR3 is TGTGCCACCGCTTGGACAGACAGCTCCTACGAGCAGTACTTC.

This clonotype was counted a few times. The chain recombines TRBV11-3 with TRBJ2-1; D ambiguous. The germline CDR1 and CDR2 sequences are SGHNT and YENEEA. Trimming removed 5 bases at V and 8 bases at J, with 10 bases between. This CDR3 has 12 amino acids. CDR3 DNA: TGTGCCAGCAGCCGGTTCCGGGATGAGCAGTTCTTC. Translation: CASSRFRDEQFF.

This clonotype appeared a few times. The CDR3 region has the DNA TGCAGCGGCGGACTAGCGGGAGTAGGAGAGACCCAGTACTTC. It is translated as CSGGLAGVGETQYF. The chain is built from TRBV29-1 and TRBJ2-5; TRBD2 agrees at 13 bases. Germline CDR1 is SQVTM and CDR2 is ANQGSEA. After removal of 7 bases from V and 4 bases from J, the junction contained 6 bases not matched to a gene. The CDR3 contains 14 residues.

The rearrangement uses TRBV29-1 and TRBJ2-7; TRBD2 matches 10 bases. CDR1 and CDR2 (germline): SQVTM, ANQGSEA. V trimming: 8 bases; J trimming: 3 bases; junction bases outside the gene matches: 19. The CDR3 is made up of 17 amino acids. Here the CDR3 reads CSTSGPLTRTSGYEQYF. For the CDR3, the DNA is TGCAGCACCTCGGGACCGCTAACGAGGACTAGCGGCTACGAGCAGTACTTC.

This clonotype was seen repeatedly, ten times or more. The J gene is TRBJ1-1, the V gene TRBV12-3 or TRBV12-4; D gene uncertain. Trimming shortened V by 8 bases and J by 1 base, and 14 bases separated the two germline ends. CDR3 size: 14 residues. CDR3 region: CASLSYGSNTEAFF. In DNA form, the CDR3 reads TGTGCCAGCTTGAGTTACGGGTCGAACACTGAAGCTTTCTTT.

This chain joins TRBV29-1 and TRBJ2-7; 8 nucleotides line up with TRBD1. CDR3 size: 15 residues. Losses at the gene ends were 2 bases for V and 2 bases for J; bases not matched to a gene: 8. CDR1 is SQVTM and CDR2 is ANQGSEA in the germline V gene. The CDR3 coding sequence is TGCAGCGTTGAACCCAATTCGGACAGGGCCTACGAGCAGTACTTC. Its protein is CSVEPNSDRAYEQYF.

This clonotype has just a few counts. One junction end disagrees with the germline gene, perhaps due to a read error. The J gene is TRBJ2-7, the V gene TRBV28, with a tentative D call TRBD1 (6 bases). Germline V gene lookup returns CDR1 MDHEN and CDR2 SYDVKM. This CDR3 spans 12 amino acids. The CDR3: CASSLSVTGTSF. The CDR3 nucleotides read TGTGCCAGCAGTTTATCCGTCACAGGGACCTCTTTC.

The chain links TRBV29-1 to TRBJ2-1; 8 bases map to TRBD2. The CDR3 is made up of 17 amino acids. The germline V gene has CDR1 SQVTM and CDR2 ANQGSEA. V was clipped by 8 bases and J by 2 bases; unmatched bases: 17. DNA of the CDR3: TGCAGCCACCCACCCGGGGGGGGCGGGAGAGCCTACAATGAGCAGTTCTTC. Its protein product is CSHPPGGGGRAYNEQFF.